What follows are 26 T cell receptor beta chains derived from one specimen sequenced in a study of blood T cells in healthy people across ages. Then a second PCR, running about 6 to 12 cycles, was carried out with a sample-barcoded 5' primer and a J-beta primer mix. TCRdb used MiXCR to reprocess the 5' RACE reads, holding one entry per CDR3 protein. The repertoire holds around 620,000 distinct CDR3 sequences, with about 25% as singletons. Material: blood. These receptors all come from a woman between 70 and 85 years old in good health.

This clonotype turned up a few times. The J gene is TRBJ1-3, the V gene TRBV30, with a tentative D call TRBD1 (5 bases). CDR3 length equals 14 residues. Trimming stripped 4 bases from V and 4 bases from J, with 14 bases between. Germline V lookup: CDR1 GTSNPN, CDR2 SVGIG (reference sequence). Written as DNA, the CDR3 is TGTGCCTGGACCGTCGGCAGGGTCGGAAACACCATATATTTT. As protein: CAWTVGRVGNTIYF.

The V gene is TRBV2, the J gene TRBJ2-6; D is unclear. The CDR3 spans 17 residues. Germline loops: CDR1 SNHLY, CDR2 FYNNEI. The V gene lost 4 bases and the J gene lost 0 bases, with 13 bases spanning the gap. CDR3: CASSVHRPDSGANVLTF. The CDR3 DNA reads TGTGCCAGCAGTGTACATCGACCGGACTCTGGGGCCAACGTCCTGACTTTC.

This clonotype was picked up a small number of times. The rearrangement links TRBV4-3 to TRBJ1-2; D not certain. Trimming shortened V by 3 bases and J by 0 bases, and 11 bases separated the two germline ends. CDR1 and CDR2 (germline): LGHNA, YSLEER. The CDR3 totals 15 residues. The CDR3 here is CASSQEVRANYGYTF. The DNA for the CDR3 is TGCGCCAGCAGCCAGGAGGTCAGAGCTAACTATGGCTACACCTTC.

This CDR3 reads CASSPSQAGYTF. Written as DNA, the CDR3 is TGTGCCAGCAGCCCCTCACAGGCTGGCTACACCTTC. V usage is TRBV7-3 and J usage is TRBJ1-2, with a weak D call TRBD1 (5 bases). V was clipped by 5 bases and J by 7 bases, with 11 bases between them. This CDR3 spans 12 amino acids. Germline lookup yields CDR1 SGHTA and CDR2 FQGTGA.

The rearrangement uses TRBV5-1 and TRBJ2-5; TRBD2 aligns across 11 bases. The J call may be incorrect, as the DNA end agrees better with TRBJ2-1. The CDR3 is 15 amino acids. The germline gives CDR1 SGHRS, CDR2 YFSETQ. The CDR3 loop is CASSSTSGDSNEQFF. CDR3 nucleotides: TGCGCCAGCAGCTCGACTAGCGGGGATTCCAATGAGCAGTTCTTC.

This clonotype was counted between two and nine times. V and J are TRBV29-1 and TRBJ1-2; 7 positions agree with TRBD1. Looked up from germline, CDR1 is SQVTM and CDR2 is ANQGSEA. The CDR3 has 14 amino acids. J gave up 6 bases and V 4 bases, and 11 bases lay outside the gene matches. CDR3 in amino acids: CSVVPTRQGDGYTF. DNA for the CDR3: TGCAGCGTTGTCCCCACCAGACAGGGCGATGGCTACACCTTC.

The J gene is TRBJ2-3, the V gene TRBV29-1; 7 nucleotides align to TRBD2. Germline CDR1 is SQVTM and CDR2 is ANQGSEA. This CDR3 has 12 amino acids. J lost 6 bases, V lost 7 bases, and 7 bases had no gene match. CDR3 bases: TGCAGCGGCAATTTGGGAGGGGATACGCAGTATTTT. Its protein is CSGNLGGDTQYF.

This sequence joins TRBV18 and TRBJ2-5, with D perhaps assigned TRBD1 or TRBD2 (5 bases each). This CDR3 comprises 15 residues. Trimming removed 2 bases at V and 2 bases at J, with 12 bases between. Germline V gene lookup returns CDR1 KGHSH and CDR2 LQKENI. Written as DNA, the CDR3 is TGTGCCAGCTCACCATGGGACCACGAGCAAGAGACCCAGTACTTC. The encoded protein is CASSPWDHEQETQYF.

This clonotype was detected only a few times. This chain uses TRBV4-2 with TRBJ2-2; D call uncertain. Germline V lookup: CDR1 LGHNA, CDR2 YNFKEQ. Trimming took off 0 bases at V and 3 bases at J, with 8 bases between the two ends. The CDR3 runs to 15 residues. The CDR3 sequence: CASSQDSRDTGELFF. CDR3 DNA: TGTGCCAGCAGCCAAGATAGTAGGGACACCGGGGAGCTGTTTTTT.

The chain combines TRBV20-1 with TRBJ2-1, with 8 bases identical to TRBD2. CDR3 size: 16 residues. CDR1 DFQATT and CDR2 SNEGSKA come from the germline V gene (reference sequence). J lost 2 bases, V lost 6 bases, and 12 bases had no gene match. CDR3 sequence: CSALKGSSGTYNEQFF. In nucleotides, the CDR3 is TGCAGTGCCTTAAAAGGAAGTAGCGGGACCTACAATGAGCAGTTCTTC.

The V gene is TRBV20-1, the J gene TRBJ2-3; either TRBD1 or TRBD2 may supply D (5 bases each). Germline V gives CDR1 DFQATT, CDR2 SNEGSKA (reference sequence). This CDR3 has 13 amino acids. The V end was cut by 1 base, the J end by 2 bases, with 7 bases between. DNA for the CDR3: TGCAGTGCTAGAGTGGGGGTCACAGATACGCAGTATTTT. As protein: CSARVGVTDTQYF.

V and J are TRBV11-2 and TRBJ1-2; tentatively, D is TRBD1 (5 bases). The CDR3 loop spans 16 amino acids. Per the germline V gene, CDR1 is SGHAT and CDR2 is FQNNGV. V was pared by 4 bases and J by 0 bases, with 15 bases between. CDR3 residues: CASSSPVGGANYGYTF. The CDR3, as DNA: TGTGCCAGCAGCTCACCGGTCGGGGGAGCTAACTATGGCTACACCTTC.

This sequence joins TRBV29-1 and TRBJ2-7; 7 nucleotides align to TRBD1. Trimming at V came to 6 bases and at J to 4 bases, leaving 18 bases not matched to a gene. The germline V gene encodes CDR1 SQVTM and CDR2 ANQGSEA. The CDR3 runs 16 residues. This CDR3 reads CSVQGVVGAFPYEQYF. CDR3 in DNA: TGCAGCGTCCAGGGGGTAGTAGGGGCCTTTCCTTACGAGCAGTACTTC.

The table lists this clonotype with many counts. The J gene is TRBJ2-5, the V gene TRBV29-1; 8 nucleotides match TRBD2. Germline values: CDR1 SQVTM, CDR2 ANQGSEA. This CDR3 has 13 amino acids. V lost 4 bases, J lost 2 bases, and 3 bases stayed unmatched. CDR3 protein: CSVVRGGQETQYF. The CDR3 nucleotides read TGCAGCGTTGTACGGGGGGGACAAGAGACCCAGTACTTC. Combining the CDR3 with reference TRBV29-1 and TRBJ2-5 gives the whole variable domain SAVISQKPSRDICQRGTSLTIQCQVDSQVTMMFWYRQQPGQSLTLIATANQGSEATYESGFVIDKFPISRPNLTFSTLTVSNMSPEDSSIYLCSVVRGGQETQYFGPGTRLLVL.

The CDR3 DNA follows: TGCAGCGTTGAAGTCGGCCCCGTGCAAGGTACGCAGTATTTT. Its protein product is CSVEVGPVQGTQYF. V and J are TRBV29-1 and TRBJ2-3; D call uncertain. The V and J ends lost 1 base and 8 bases respectively, with 16 bases between them. The germline V gene encodes CDR1 SQVTM and CDR2 ANQGSEA. The CDR3 sequence is 14 residues long.

As for this clonotype: At one boundary the junction diverges from the germline segment, which might be a read error. The chain uses TRBV9 and TRBJ2-5; no clear D. This CDR3 region has 13 residues. The germline V gene has CDR1 SGDLS and CDR2 YYNGEE. The CDR3 DNA follows: TGTGCCAGCAGCGTAGATACACTCGAGACCCAGCACTTC. Its translation: CASSVDTLETQHF.

This clonotype turned up a few times. J is TRBJ2-7 and V is TRBV6-2 or TRBV6-3; D call uncertain. Trimming pared 3 bases from V and 6 bases from J, leaving 18 bases between. Germline CDR1 and CDR2: MNHEY and SVGEGT. The CDR3 sequence is 15 residues long. The CDR3 spells CASSYRTLALAEQYF. The CDR3 coding sequence is TGTGCCAGCAGTTATCGAACTCTCGCGCTGGCCGAGCAGTACTTC.

V and J are TRBV6-5 and TRBJ1-2, with D possibly being TRBD1 (6 bases). CDR1 is MNHEY, CDR2 SVGAGI, per germline. The CDR3 is made up of 13 amino acids. V lost 3 bases and J 6 bases, leaving 11 bases between the germline ends. The CDR3 DNA is TGTGCCAGCAGTTATGGGGGGCGCAATGGCTACACCTTC. Protein product: CASSYGGRNGYTF.

The chain recombines TRBV20-1 with TRBJ1-2; 7 positions agree with TRBD1. Per germline, CDR1 DFQATT and CDR2 SNEGSKA (reference sequence). Trimming at V came to 6 bases and at J to 8 bases, leaving 18 bases not matched to a gene. The CDR3 consists of 15 residues. CDR3 region: CSAPPTAGGWLGYTF. Here the CDR3 DNA reads TGCAGTGCCCCCCCCACGGCAGGGGGTTGGCTAGGCTACACCTTC.

The J gene is TRBJ2-1, the V gene TRBV5-1; 11 bases align to TRBD2. The V gene's germline CDR1 is SGHRS and CDR2 YFSETQ. The trim removed 6 bases at V and 3 bases at J, leaving 8 bases unmatched. The CDR3 is made up of 16 amino acids. The CDR3 is CASNLRGTSGYNEQFF. The CDR3 nucleotides read TGCGCCAGCAATCTTAGGGGGACTAGCGGCTACAATGAGCAGTTCTTC.

The chain carries TRBV10-3 and TRBJ1-1; 8 nucleotides align to TRBD1. The CDR3 has 16 residues. CDR1 and CDR2 (germline): ENHRY, SYGVKD. Trimming removed 5 bases from V and 0 bases from J; junction bases left unmatched: 8. CDR3 bases: TGTGCCATCAGTCGCGTTGGACAGGGTTTGAACACTGAAGCTTTCTTT. It encodes CAISRVGQGLNTEAFF.

V gene TRBV15 combines with J gene TRBJ2-3; 7 bases are shared with TRBD1. With 0 bases clipped from V and 1 base from J, the junction kept 13 bases outside the gene matches. The CDR3 has 19 residues. CDR1 LNHNV and CDR2 YYDKDF come from the germline V gene (reference sequence). CDR3 residues: CATSRERGQLFRGTDTQYF. The CDR3 region has the DNA TGTGCCACCAGCAGAGAAAGGGGGCAGCTGTTCCGGGGCACAGATACGCAGTATTTT. Combining the CDR3 with reference TRBV15 and TRBJ2-3 gives the whole variable domain DAMVIQNPRYQVTQFGKPVTLSCSQTLNHNVMYWYQQKSSQAPKLLFHYYDKDFNNEADTPDNFQSRRPNTSFCFLDIRSPGLGDTAMYLCATSRERGQLFRGTDTQYFGPGTRLTVL.

The chain carries TRBV7-9 and TRBJ2-5; tentatively, D is TRBD1 (5 bases). TRBJ2-1 matches the DNA end more closely, so the J call is doubtful. The CDR3 has 15 residues. Germline V gene lookup returns CDR1 SEHNR and CDR2 FQNEAQ (reference sequence). CDR3: CASTLVGRAYNEQFF. The CDR3 DNA follows: TGTGCCAGCACCCTGGTCGGCAGGGCGTACAATGAGCAGTTCTTC.

The CDR3 sequence is CASSLEGRANTEAFF. DNA for the CDR3: TGCGCCAGCAGCTTGGAGGGCAGGGCGAACACTGAAGCTTTCTTT. This chain connects TRBV5-1 to TRBJ1-1, with a weak D call TRBD1 (5 bases). The CDR3 runs 15 residues. Germline CDR1 and CDR2: SGHRS and YFSETQ. V gave up 0 bases and J gave up 1 base, with 10 bases separating them.

The J gene is TRBJ2-5, the V gene TRBV7-2, with 7 bases matching TRBD2. The length of the CDR3 is 13 residues. With V trimmed by 6 bases and J by 6 bases, 7 bases remained unmatched. CDR1 and CDR2 (germline): SGHTA, FQGNSA. The CDR3 coding sequence is TGTGCCAGCAGTTCCGGGAGCGGGAAGACCCAGTACTTC. Encoded protein: CASSSGSGKTQYF.

The chain uses TRBV4-1 and TRBJ2-3; TRBD1 or TRBD2 may be the D gene (5 bases each). Germline CDR1 and CDR2: MGHRA and YSYEKL. This CDR3 is built from 18 residues. Trimming cost V 2 bases and J 2 bases, with 20 bases left between them. CDR3 bases: TGCGCCAGCAGCCAATTCGGGGCGGACCACGTACCCACAGATACGCAGTATTTT. This encodes CASSQFGADHVPTDTQYF.